The 18 T cell receptor beta chains presented below share a single source sample, sequenced in a study of early T cells in non-severe SARS-CoV-2 infection. MiXCR, applied by TCRdb to the 5' RACE reads, yields one record per CDR3 protein. Seen here are about 75,000 distinct CDR3 sequences, 11% observed once, and the top ten hold about 11%. The sequencing here drew on whole blood, taken at baseline. All receptors come from an adult who was a healthcare worker with PCR-confirmed SARS-CoV-2 infection or an uninfected control (not recorded which).

The chain combines TRBV6-2 or TRBV6-3 with TRBJ2-5; D possibly corresponds to TRBD1 (5 bases). The CDR3 covers 16 residues. Trimming cost V 0 bases and J 5 bases, with 16 bases left between them. Germline lookup yields CDR1 MNHEY and CDR2 SVGEGT. The CDR3, as DNA: TGTGCCAGCAGTTACTCGACAGCCACGCCCGTGGAGACCCAGTACTTC. Protein: CASSYSTATPVETQYF.

This clonotype has only a few counts. CDR3 loop: CASSLADRGSDTQYF. The CDR3 region has the DNA TGCGCCAGCAGCTTGGCCGACAGGGGGTCCGATACGCAGTATTTT. The rearrangement uses TRBV5-1 and TRBJ2-3; TRBD1 agrees at 9 bases. V lost 0 bases and J lost 6; bases outside the gene matches: 5. The CDR3 length is 15 residues. In germline, CDR1 is SGHRS, CDR2 YFSETQ.

This clonotype was observed a few times. This chain connects TRBV5-1 to TRBJ2-3, with unresolved D. V was cut by 3 bases and J by 4 bases, with 15 bases left in between. This CDR3 contains 15 residues. Germline V gene sequence: CDR1 SGHRS, CDR2 YFSETQ. The CDR3 loop reads CASSSDGYLADTQYF. CDR3 nucleotide sequence: TGCGCCAGCAGCTCTGACGGGTATTTGGCAGATACGCAGTATTTT.

The V gene is TRBV18, the J gene TRBJ2-3, with 7 bases lining up with TRBD1. The CDR3 is 15 amino acids. Trimming removed 4 bases from V and 2 bases from J; junction bases left unmatched: 6. Looked up from germline, CDR1 is KGHSH and CDR2 is LQKENI. Here the CDR3 DNA reads TGTGCCAGCTCACTCCGGGACAGCTACACAGATACGCAGTATTTT. Its protein is CASSLRDSYTDTQYF.

This clonotype has a count of ten or more. V gene TRBV6-5 combines with J gene TRBJ2-7; TRBD1 matches at 9 bases. Trimming removed 2 bases from V and 2 bases from J; junction bases left unmatched: 10. There are 17 residues in the CDR3. CDR1 and CDR2 from the germline V gene are MNHEY and SVGAGI. As DNA, the CDR3 is TGTGCCAGCAGTTACGCCGGACAGGGGAAGTCGGCCTACGAGCAGTACTTC. Protein: CASSYAGQGKSAYEQYF.

A remark on this clonotype: It may be a read error: a sequence one base away is much more abundant. The CDR3 sequence: CASTRGLAGGISTDTQYF. The CDR3 nucleotides read TGTGCCAGCACCAGGGGACTAGCGGGGGGCATTAGCACAGATACGCAGTATTTT. The chain combines TRBV5-4 with TRBJ2-3, with 15 bases lining up with TRBD2. The V gene's germline CDR1 is SGHNT and CDR2 YYREEE (reference sequence). CDR3 length: 18 amino acids. With V trimmed by 6 bases and J by 0 bases, 8 bases remained unmatched. Complete variable domain (other parts from reference TRBV5-4 and TRBJ2-3): ETGVTQSPTHLIKTRGQQVTLRCSSQSGHNTVSWYQQALGQGPQFIFQYYREEENGRGNFPPRFSGLQFPNYSSELNVNALELDDSALYLCASTRGLAGGISTDTQYFGPGTRLTVL.

This clonotype was seen only a few times. The V call is TRBV20-1, the J call TRBJ2-3; 10 bases are shared with TRBD2. The trim removed 0 bases at V and 4 bases at J, leaving 4 bases unmatched. Germline V CDR1 and CDR2: DFQATT, SNEGSKA (reference sequence). The CDR3 is 15 amino acids. CDR3 sequence (DNA): TGCAGTGCTAGAGAATCTAGCGGGGGCGCAGATACGCAGTATTTT. Residues: CSARESSGGADTQYF.

In its sample, this clonotype ranks as medium-sized. This chain uses TRBV28 with TRBJ2-3; tentatively, D is TRBD2 (5 bases). Deletions cut 6 bases from V and 2 bases from J, with 18 bases between. The CDR3 is made up of 16 amino acids. The germline V gene encodes CDR1 MDHEN and CDR2 SYDVKM. Here the CDR3 reads CASSPLSRLHTDTQYF. CDR3 bases: TGTGCCAGCAGCCCCCTCTCGAGACTACACACAGATACGCAGTATTTT.

The chain joins TRBV27 to TRBJ2-7; perhaps D is TRBD1 or TRBD2 (5 bases each). Trimming removed 6 bases at V and 3 bases at J, with 21 bases between. Germline loops: CDR1 MNHEY, CDR2 SMNVEV (reference sequence). The CDR3 runs to 16 residues. CDR3 nucleotides: TGTGCCAGCAGCCTTAAATGGTACCGGGACGGCTACGAGCAGTACTTC. Translated: CASSLKWYRDGYEQYF.

This clonotype was counted only a few times. In DNA, the CDR3 is TGTGCCAGCATACCCCCAGGGGAGGACGAGCAGTACTTC. Translated, it gives CASIPPGEDEQYF. The V gene is TRBV28, the J gene TRBJ2-7; D may match TRBD1 or TRBD2 (6 bases each). V lost 7 bases and J 5 bases, leaving 15 bases between the germline ends. Germline lookup yields CDR1 MDHEN and CDR2 SYDVKM. The CDR3 is 13 amino acids.

The sample holds a few counts of this clonotype. The chain has TRBV20-1 and TRBJ2-7; D is perhaps TRBD1 (6 bases). Germline values: CDR1 DFQATT, CDR2 SNEGSKA (reference sequence). The CDR3 spans 12 residues. V was trimmed by 3 bases and J by 5 bases, leaving 11 bases between them. The CDR3 DNA reads as TGCAGTGCTAGGGTCCGGGACAACGAGCAGTACTTC. Its protein product is CSARVRDNEQYF.

The J gene is TRBJ2-3, the V gene TRBV5-4; the D gene is possibly TRBD1 (5 bases). The V gene's germline CDR1 is SGHNT and CDR2 YYREEE (reference sequence). This CDR3 comprises 17 residues. V shed 0 bases and J shed 2 bases, with 16 bases lying between them. This CDR3 is CASSLGGRVTDTDTQYF. CDR3 DNA sequence: TGTGCCAGCAGCTTGGGGGGCAGGGTCACTGACACAGATACGCAGTATTTT.

A few counts support this clonotype. The chain joins TRBV2 to TRBJ2-5; either TRBD1 or TRBD2 may fit D (5 bases each). Germline assignment: CDR1 SNHLY and CDR2 FYNNEI. V gave up 3 bases and J gave up 3 bases, with 14 bases separating them. The length of the CDR3 is 15 residues. The CDR3 nucleotides read TGTGCCAGCAGTGAGTACGGGACGTCTAAAGAGACCCAGTACTTC. As protein: CASSEYGTSKETQYF.

V is TRBV7-2 and J is TRBJ2-5; 7 bases map to TRBD1. Germline V gives CDR1 SGHTA, CDR2 FQGNSA. The length of the CDR3 is 13 residues. After removal of 10 bases from V and 5 bases from J, the junction contained 10 bases not matched to a gene. The CDR3 spells CAITVGGWETQYF. CDR3 sequence (DNA): TGTGCCATCACCGTAGGGGGCTGGGAGACCCAGTACTTC. The variable domain in full, completed from reference TRBV7-2 and TRBJ2-5, reads GAGVSQSPSNKVTEKGKDVELRCDPISGHTALYWYRQSLGQGLEFLIYFQGNSAPDKSGLPSDRFSAERTGGSVSTLTIQRTQQEDSAVYLCAITVGGWETQYFGPGTRLLVL.

The chain links TRBV18 to TRBJ2-1; D possibly uses TRBD1 or TRBD2 (5 bases each). With 0 bases removed from V and 9 bases from J, the gap between germline ends came to 9 bases. This CDR3 comprises 13 residues. From germline, CDR1 is KGHSH and CDR2 LQKENI. CDR3 protein: CASSPPGPGEQFF. The CDR3 DNA is TGTGCCAGCTCACCACCGGGACCCGGTGAGCAGTTCTTC.

The chain links TRBV19 to TRBJ2-7; D unresolved. This CDR3 is 12 amino acids long. V lost 5 bases and J 4 bases, leaving 9 bases between the germline ends. Per the germline V gene, CDR1 is LNHDA and CDR2 is SQIVND (reference sequence). The CDR3 reads CASSRTRYEQYF. CDR3 nucleotide sequence: TGTGCCAGTAGTCGAACTCGTTACGAGCAGTACTTC.

The rearrangement joins TRBV4-3 to TRBJ2-7; D call uncertain. V lost 2 bases, J lost 4 bases, and 9 bases lay in between. Germline CDR1 and CDR2: LGHNA and YSLEER. The CDR3 is 13 amino acids. The CDR3 sequence is CASSQTDGYEQYF. In DNA, the CDR3 is TGCGCCAGCAGCCAAACGGACGGATACGAGCAGTACTTC.

This clonotype was seen only a few times. This chain links TRBV13 with TRBJ2-7; 9 nucleotides agree with TRBD1. The V gene's germline CDR1 is PRHDT and CDR2 FYEKMQ (reference sequence). With V trimmed by 4 bases and J by 1 base, 5 bases remained unmatched. This CDR3 is built from 15 residues. The CDR3 here is CASSSSGTGSYEQYF. The DNA of the CDR3 is TGTGCCAGCAGCTCCTCCGGGACAGGGTCCTACGAGCAGTACTTC.